A selection of T cell receptor beta chains follows, all from one sample in a study of molecular identifiers for immune sequencing clone quantification. MiXCR, applied by TCRdb to the PCR reads, yields one record per CDR3 protein. The table has some 89,000 distinct CDR3 sequences, about 24% seen once. Sequencing was performed on naive CD8+ T cells from blood, with Jurkat cell RNA spiked in. The source is a human donor in good health. Some libraries in this study had Jurkat cell RNA spiked in. Both conserved end residues are part of each CDR3. The D gene is left open where the match is weak. For some rows the clone size is stated as once, few or many, or as a class when expanded; others skip it.

TRBV11-2	many	TRBD2	TRBJ2-5	15	CASRTSGGPQETQYF	TGTGCCAGCAGAACCAGCGGGGGGCCCCAAGAGACCCAGTACTTC
TRBV23-1	many	-	TRBJ1-2	14	CASSPCPGRDGYTF	TGCGCCAGCAGTCCTTGTCCAGGGAGGGATGGCTACACCTTC
TRBV29-1	many	-	TRBJ2-7	14	CSVEAGTGSYEQYF	TGCAGCGTTGAAGCCGGGACGGGCTCCTACGAGCAGTACTTC
TRBV7-9	many	-	TRBJ2-1	12	CASSPYGTLMFF	TGTGCCAGCAGCCCGTACGGGACTCTTATGTTCTTC
TRBV28	many	-	TRBJ1-1	17	CASSFRGRSPLNTEAFF	TGTGCCAGCAGTTTCCGCGGGAGAAGCCCCCTGAACACTGAAGCTTTCTTT
TRBV4-1	many	-	TRBJ1-1	14	CASSQGASGTEAFF	TGCGCCAGCAGCCAGGGGGCTTCTGGCACTGAAGCTTTCTTT
TRBV6-2/TRBV6-3	many	-	TRBJ2-5	16	CASNKPGLQYQETQYF	TGTGCCAGCAACAAACCGGGACTGCAGTACCAAGAGACCCAGTACTTC
TRBV6-1	-	-	TRBJ1-1	12	CASLQGLSEAFF	TGTGCCAGCCTACAGGGTCTTTCTGAAGCTTTCTTT
TRBV28	many	TRBD1	TRBJ1-5	14	CASSFRGRDQPQHF	TGTGCCAGCAGTTTCAGGGGGCGAGATCAGCCCCAGCATTTT
TRBV5-1	many	-	TRBJ2-7	14	CASSLGGPEDEQYF	TGCGCCAGCAGCTTGGGGGGGCCGGAGGACGAGCAGTACTTC